The source of this TCR beta chain is a study of shared clonotypes between healthy human individuals. Nashville, Tennessee was home to all donors, each a Caucasian adult. Study-level findings and limits: Depth was large, yet rarefaction showed that sorted-subset sequencing was incomplete.

TCRdb's copy holds only in-frame clones and misses some; the assay was immunoSEQ multiplex PCR. The sample yields some 1.1 million clones, 70% to 85% seen once. CDR1 is SGHTA and CDR2 is FQGNSA in the germline V gene. The V gene end was trimmed by 1 base and the J gene end by 4 bases; junction bases not matched to a gene: 7. The CDR3 totals 18 residues. This clone appeared a few times. Its specificity is unknown. Source material: memory CD4+ T cells from PBMCs. Subset given: CD45RA-negative fraction. The rearrangement uses TRBV7-2 and TRBJ2-1; 13 nucleotides match TRBD2. This clonotype was obtained from a man younger than 35 in good health. Some clones in this sample may be carry-over from other donors' samples. This CDR3 is CASSLVTSGRASYNEQFF. The CDR3, as DNA: TGTGCCAGCAGCTTAGTTACTAGCGGGAGGGCCTCTTACAATGAGCAGTTCTTC. The whole variable domain, filled in from reference TRBV7-2 and TRBJ2-1, reads GAGVSQSPSNKVTEKGKDVELRCDPISGHTALYWYRQSLGQGLEFLIYFQGNSAPDKSGLPSDRFSAERTGGSVSTLTIQRTQQEDSAVYLCASSLVTSGRASYNEQFFGPGTRLTVL.